Listed below are T cell receptor beta chains from one sample, sequenced in a study of CD8 T cells in Susac syndrome. TCRdb reprocessed the immunoSEQ multiplex PCR reads via MiXCR and lists one record per CDR3 protein. Found here are about 200,000 distinct CDR3 sequences, about 95% of them singletons; the top ten hold just under 0.095%. The sample consisted of CD4+ T cells from PBMCs. The receptors stem from a human donor with multiple sclerosis. CDR3s include the opening cysteine and the closing phenylalanine or tryptophan. Fields, in order: J gene, CDR3 length, V gene, D gene, clone size, CDR3 DNA, CDR3 protein. A D gene is named only where the DNA matches it firmly. Size values are once, few and many counts, or a class for expanded clones, and some rows have none.

j_call: TRBJ2-1; cdr3_length: 13; v_call: TRBV29-1; d_call: .; clone_size: .; cdr3_nt: TGCAGCGTCGTGGAGGGCTCCTACAATGAGCAGTTCTTC; cdr3_aa: CSVVEGSYNEQFF
j_call: TRBJ1-5; cdr3_length: 15; v_call: TRBV4-1; d_call: .; clone_size: .; cdr3_nt: TGCGCCAGCAGCCAAATGTGGGGTAGCAATCAGCCCCAGCATTTT; cdr3_aa: CASSQMWGSNQPQHF
j_call: TRBJ2-4; cdr3_length: 15; v_call: TRBV20-1; d_call: .; clone_size: .; cdr3_nt: TGCAGTGCTAGAGGCAGGGAACAGGGAAAAAACATTCAGTACTTC; cdr3_aa: CSARGREQGKNIQYF
j_call: TRBJ2-7; cdr3_length: 15; v_call: TRBV12-3/TRBV12-4; d_call: TRBD1; clone_size: .; cdr3_nt: TGTGCCAGCACCTCCTGGACAGGGAGCTCCTACGAGCAGTACTTC; cdr3_aa: CASTSWTGSSYEQYF
j_call: TRBJ2-1; cdr3_length: 14; v_call: TRBV19; d_call: .; clone_size: .; cdr3_nt: TGTGCCAGTAGTATGTGGGAGGGGGCGTATGAGCAGTTCTTC; cdr3_aa: CASSMWEGAYEQFF
j_call: TRBJ1-4; cdr3_length: 15; v_call: TRBV28; d_call: .; clone_size: .; cdr3_nt: TGTGCCAGCAGTTCCCTTTCTGCAACTAATGAAAAACTGTTTTTT; cdr3_aa: CASSSLSATNEKLFF
j_call: TRBJ2-1; cdr3_length: 16; v_call: TRBV9; d_call: TRBD2; clone_size: .; cdr3_nt: TGTGCCAGCAGCGTAACCCCAGGGAGGGGCGGCAATGAGCAGTTCTTC; cdr3_aa: CASSVTPGRGGNEQFF
j_call: TRBJ2-7; cdr3_length: 15; v_call: TRBV12-3/TRBV12-4; d_call: .; clone_size: .; cdr3_nt: TGTGCCAGCAGTTTAATTCCTATTCCCTTTGGCGAGCAGTACTTC; cdr3_aa: CASSLIPIPFGEQYF
j_call: TRBJ2-3; cdr3_length: 15; v_call: TRBV15; d_call: .; clone_size: .; cdr3_nt: TGTGCCACCAGCAGAGCTTCACTTAGCACAGATACGCAGTATTTT; cdr3_aa: CATSRASLSTDTQYF
j_call: TRBJ2-2; cdr3_length: 14; v_call: TRBV12-3/TRBV12-4; d_call: .; clone_size: .; cdr3_nt: TGTGCCAGCAGTTTAGGATCCTTTTTCAGGGAGCTGTTTTTT; cdr3_aa: CASSLGSFFRELFF
j_call: TRBJ2-1; cdr3_length: 16; v_call: TRBV3-1; d_call: TRBD2; clone_size: .; cdr3_nt: TGTGCCAGCAGCCAGTATCTAGCGGGGGTAAACAATGAGCAGTTCTTC; cdr3_aa: CASSQYLAGVNNEQFF
j_call: TRBJ2-5; cdr3_length: 12; v_call: TRBV28; d_call: .; clone_size: few; cdr3_nt: TGTGCCAGCAGTGCCGGTAGGGAGACCCAGTACTTC; cdr3_aa: CASSAGRETQYF
j_call: TRBJ1-1; cdr3_length: 13; v_call: TRBV29-1; d_call: TRBD1; clone_size: .; cdr3_nt: TGCAGCGTTGTAGGACAGGTGGAATCCGAAGCTTTCTTT; cdr3_aa: CSVVGQVESEAFF
j_call: TRBJ1-5; cdr3_length: 15; v_call: TRBV2; d_call: .; clone_size: .; cdr3_nt: TGTGCCAGCAGTGCTAGCGGGCAAGCTCGGCAGCCCCAGCATTTT; cdr3_aa: CASSASGQARQPQHF
j_call: TRBJ1-2; cdr3_length: 15; v_call: TRBV15; d_call: TRBD1; clone_size: once; cdr3_nt: TGTGCCACCAGCAGGGACCCGGGACAGGGGGCGGAGTACACCTTC; cdr3_aa: CATSRDPGQGAEYTF
j_call: TRBJ2-5; cdr3_length: 11; v_call: TRBV12-3/TRBV12-4; d_call: .; clone_size: once; cdr3_nt: TGTGCCAGCGGGAAGCAAGAGACCCAGTACTTC; cdr3_aa: CASGKQETQYF
j_call: TRBJ2-6; cdr3_length: 15; v_call: TRBV18; d_call: .; clone_size: .; cdr3_nt: TGTGCCAGCTCGCGGAGGGGAACTGGGGCCAACGTCCTGACTTTC; cdr3_aa: CASSRRGTGANVLTF
j_call: TRBJ1-2; cdr3_length: 13; v_call: TRBV6-5; d_call: .; clone_size: .; cdr3_nt: TGTGCCAGCAAACCGGGGGACTTCTATGGCTACACCTTC; cdr3_aa: CASKPGDFYGYTF
j_call: TRBJ2-3; cdr3_length: 15; v_call: TRBV5-1; d_call: TRBD2; clone_size: .; cdr3_nt: TGCGCCAGCAGCCCCGGGACTAAAGCAACTGATACGCAGTATTTT; cdr3_aa: CASSPGTKATDTQYF
j_call: TRBJ1-1; cdr3_length: 12; v_call: TRBV5-4; d_call: .; clone_size: .; cdr3_nt: TGTGCCAGCAGCTTGCTAGACGGTGAAGCTTTCTTT; cdr3_aa: CASSLLDGEAFF
j_call: TRBJ2-7; cdr3_length: 15; v_call: TRBV10-2; d_call: .; clone_size: .; cdr3_nt: TGCGCCAGCTCCACCCCCAGGGGCGAATCCTACGAGCAGTACTTC; cdr3_aa: CASSTPRGESYEQYF
j_call: TRBJ2-7; cdr3_length: 13; v_call: TRBV27; d_call: TRBD1; clone_size: .; cdr3_nt: TGTGCCAGCAGTCCCCGGACAGGGGGGGAGCAGTACTTC; cdr3_aa: CASSPRTGGEQYF
j_call: TRBJ2-5; cdr3_length: 14; v_call: TRBV6-5; d_call: TRBD2; clone_size: .; cdr3_nt: TGTGCCAGCAGCCTATGGCGGGGGGCGGAGACCCAGTACTTC; cdr3_aa: CASSLWRGAETQYF
j_call: TRBJ1-1; cdr3_length: 14; v_call: TRBV7-8; d_call: .; clone_size: .; cdr3_nt: TGTGCCAGCAAGGAGAATTCGATGAACACTGAAGCTTTCTTT; cdr3_aa: CASKENSMNTEAFF
j_call: TRBJ2-3; cdr3_length: 12; v_call: TRBV14; d_call: .; clone_size: .; cdr3_nt: TGTGCCAGCAGCCAAGTTCCCGGGGCGCAGTATTTT; cdr3_aa: CASSQVPGAQYF